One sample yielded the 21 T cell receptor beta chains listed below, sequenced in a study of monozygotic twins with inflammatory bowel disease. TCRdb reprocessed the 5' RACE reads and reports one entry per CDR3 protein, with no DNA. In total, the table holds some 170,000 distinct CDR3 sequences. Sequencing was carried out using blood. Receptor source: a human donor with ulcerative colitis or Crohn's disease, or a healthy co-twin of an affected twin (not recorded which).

The CDR3: CASSQQGYEQFF. The chain links TRBV14 to TRBJ2-1; the D gene TCRdb calls, TRBD1, cannot be checked with no DNA. Germline V gene lookup returns CDR1 SGHDN and CDR2 FVKESK. This CDR3 contains 12 residues. The variable domain in full, completed from reference TRBV14 and TRBJ2-1, reads EAGVTQFPSHSVIEKGQTVTLRCDPISGHDNLYWYRRVMGKEIKFLLHFVKESKQDESGMPNNRFLAERTGGTYSTLKVQPAELEDSGVYFCASSQQGYEQFFGPGTRLTVL.

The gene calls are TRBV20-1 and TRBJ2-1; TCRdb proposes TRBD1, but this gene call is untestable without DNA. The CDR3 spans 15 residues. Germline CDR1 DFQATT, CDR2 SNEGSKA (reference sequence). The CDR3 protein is CSARGGEGSYNEQFF.

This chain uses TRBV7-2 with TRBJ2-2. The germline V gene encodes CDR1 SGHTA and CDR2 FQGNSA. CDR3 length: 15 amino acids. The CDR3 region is CASSLEWGNTGELFF.

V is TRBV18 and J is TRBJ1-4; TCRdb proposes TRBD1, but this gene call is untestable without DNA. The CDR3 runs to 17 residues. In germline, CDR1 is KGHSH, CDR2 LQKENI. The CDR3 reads CASSPYRPGQVNEKLFF.

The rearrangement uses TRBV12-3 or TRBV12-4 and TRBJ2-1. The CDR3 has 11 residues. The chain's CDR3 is CASSPYVEQFF.

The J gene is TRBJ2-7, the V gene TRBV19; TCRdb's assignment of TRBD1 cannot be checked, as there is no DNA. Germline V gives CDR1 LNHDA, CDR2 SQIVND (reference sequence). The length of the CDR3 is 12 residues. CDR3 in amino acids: CASSSRPDEQYF.

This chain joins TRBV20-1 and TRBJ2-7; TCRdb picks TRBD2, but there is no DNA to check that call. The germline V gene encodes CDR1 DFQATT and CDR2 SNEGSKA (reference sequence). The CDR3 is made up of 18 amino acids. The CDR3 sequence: CSARDKHPRFGLAYEQYF.

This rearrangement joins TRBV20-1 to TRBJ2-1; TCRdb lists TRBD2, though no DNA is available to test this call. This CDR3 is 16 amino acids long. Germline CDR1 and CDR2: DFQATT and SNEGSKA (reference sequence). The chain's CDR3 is CSARDRPSPIYNEQFF.

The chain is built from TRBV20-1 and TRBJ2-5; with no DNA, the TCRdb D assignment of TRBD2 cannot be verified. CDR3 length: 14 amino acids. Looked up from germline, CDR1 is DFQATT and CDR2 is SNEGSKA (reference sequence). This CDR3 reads CSALLGDNLETQYF.

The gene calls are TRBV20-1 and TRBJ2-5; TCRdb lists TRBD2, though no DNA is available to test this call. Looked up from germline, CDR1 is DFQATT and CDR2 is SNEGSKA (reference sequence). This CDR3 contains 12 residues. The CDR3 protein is CSARAGQETQYF.

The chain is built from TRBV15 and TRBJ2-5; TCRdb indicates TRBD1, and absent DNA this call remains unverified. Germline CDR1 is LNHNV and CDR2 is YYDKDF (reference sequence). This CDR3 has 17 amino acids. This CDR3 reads CATSGILGASNQETQYF.

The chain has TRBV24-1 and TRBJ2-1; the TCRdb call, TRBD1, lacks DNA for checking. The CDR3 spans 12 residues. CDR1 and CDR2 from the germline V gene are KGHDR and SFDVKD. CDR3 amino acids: CATSDPGNEQFF.

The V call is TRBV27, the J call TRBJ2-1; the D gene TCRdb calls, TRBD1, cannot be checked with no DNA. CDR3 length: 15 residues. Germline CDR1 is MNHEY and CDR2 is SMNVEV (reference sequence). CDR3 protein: CASSFGTGSDNEQFF.

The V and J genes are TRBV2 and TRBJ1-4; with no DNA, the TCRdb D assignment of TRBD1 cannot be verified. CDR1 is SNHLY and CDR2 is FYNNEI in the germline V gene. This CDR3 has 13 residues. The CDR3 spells CASSDEGAEKLFF. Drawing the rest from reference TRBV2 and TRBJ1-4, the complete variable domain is EPEVTQTPSHQVTQMGQEVILRCVPISNHLYFYWYRQILGQKVEFLVSFYNNEISEKSEIFDDQFSVERPDGSNFTLKIRSTKLEDSAMYFCASSDEGAEKLFFGSGTQLSVL.

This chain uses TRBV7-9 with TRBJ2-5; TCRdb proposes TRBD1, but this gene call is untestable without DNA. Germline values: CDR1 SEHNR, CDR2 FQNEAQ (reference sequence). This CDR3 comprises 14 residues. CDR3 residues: CASSSGTAQETQYF. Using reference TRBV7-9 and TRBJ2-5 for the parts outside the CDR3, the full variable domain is DTGVSQNPRHKITKRGQNVTFRCDPISEHNRLYWYRQTLGQGPEFLTYFQNEAQLEKSRLLSDRFSAERPKGSFSTLEIQRTEQGDSAMYLCASSSGTAQETQYFGPGTRLLVL.

The CDR3 sequence: CASSLGDRDTEAFF. V and J are TRBV5-4 and TRBJ1-1; lacking DNA, the TRBD1 call made by TCRdb goes unchecked. The germline V gene has CDR1 SGHNT and CDR2 YYREEE (reference sequence). CDR3 length equals 14 residues.

The CDR3 region is CAISEGVSDYEQYF. The gene calls are TRBV10-3 and TRBJ2-7; TCRdb's D call, TRBD1, is unchecked because there is no DNA. Germline V gene data show CDR1 as ENHRY and CDR2 as SYGVKD. The CDR3 is 14 amino acids.

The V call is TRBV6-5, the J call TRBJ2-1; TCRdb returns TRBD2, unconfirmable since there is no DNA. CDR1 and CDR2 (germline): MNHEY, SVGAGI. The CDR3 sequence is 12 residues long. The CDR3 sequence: CASREIDGPQFF.

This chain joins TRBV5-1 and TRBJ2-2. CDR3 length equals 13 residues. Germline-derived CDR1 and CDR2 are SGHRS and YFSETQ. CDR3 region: CASSTRTTGELFF.

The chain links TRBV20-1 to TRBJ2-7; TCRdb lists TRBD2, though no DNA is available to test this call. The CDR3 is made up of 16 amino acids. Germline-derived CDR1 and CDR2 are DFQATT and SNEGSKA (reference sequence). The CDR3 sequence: CSAVPASGLHSYEQYF.

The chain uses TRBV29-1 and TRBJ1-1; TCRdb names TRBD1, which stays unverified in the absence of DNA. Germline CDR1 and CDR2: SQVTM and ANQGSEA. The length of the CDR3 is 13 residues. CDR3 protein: CSAWEGGITEAFF.